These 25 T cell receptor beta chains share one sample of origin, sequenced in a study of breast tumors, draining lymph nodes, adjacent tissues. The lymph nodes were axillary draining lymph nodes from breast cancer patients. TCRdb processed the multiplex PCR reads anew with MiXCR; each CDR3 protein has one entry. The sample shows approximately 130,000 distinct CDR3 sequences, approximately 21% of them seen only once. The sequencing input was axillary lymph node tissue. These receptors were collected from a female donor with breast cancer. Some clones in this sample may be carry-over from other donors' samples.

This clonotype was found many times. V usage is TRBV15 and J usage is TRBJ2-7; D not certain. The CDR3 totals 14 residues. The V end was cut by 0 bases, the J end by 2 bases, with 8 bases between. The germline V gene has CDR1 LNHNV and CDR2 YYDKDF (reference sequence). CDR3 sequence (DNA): TGTGCCACCAGCAGAGATCGCACTACCTACGAGCAGTACTTC. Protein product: CATSRDRTTYEQYF.

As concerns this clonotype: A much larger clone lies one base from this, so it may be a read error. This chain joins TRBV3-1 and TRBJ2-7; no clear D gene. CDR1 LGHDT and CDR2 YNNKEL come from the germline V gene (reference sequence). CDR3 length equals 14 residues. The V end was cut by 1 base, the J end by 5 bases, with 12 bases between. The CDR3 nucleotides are TGTGCCAGCAGCCAAGGGGCTAGTGTGCACGAGCAGTACTTC. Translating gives CASSQGASVHEQYF.

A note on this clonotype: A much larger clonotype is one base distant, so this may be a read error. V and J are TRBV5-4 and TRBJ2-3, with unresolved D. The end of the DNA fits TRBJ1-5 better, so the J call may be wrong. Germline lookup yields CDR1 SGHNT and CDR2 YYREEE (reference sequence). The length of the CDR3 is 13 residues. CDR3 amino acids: CASSSLLTDTQHF. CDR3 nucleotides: TGTGCCAGCAGTTCCCTACTCACAGATACGCAGCATTTT.

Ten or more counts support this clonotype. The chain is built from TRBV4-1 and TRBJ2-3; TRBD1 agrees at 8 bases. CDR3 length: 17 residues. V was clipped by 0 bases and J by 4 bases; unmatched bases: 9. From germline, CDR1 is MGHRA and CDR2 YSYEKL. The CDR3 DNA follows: TGCGCCAGCAGCCAAGAGTCGGGCAGGGGGCAGGCAGATACGCAGTATTTT. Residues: CASSQESGRGQADTQYF.

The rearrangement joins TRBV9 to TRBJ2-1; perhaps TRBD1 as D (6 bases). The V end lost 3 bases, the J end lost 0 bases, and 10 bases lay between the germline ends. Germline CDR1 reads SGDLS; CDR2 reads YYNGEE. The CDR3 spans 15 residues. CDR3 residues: CASSAGVGSYNEQFF. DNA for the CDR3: TGTGCCAGCAGCGCAGGGGTTGGCTCCTACAATGAGCAGTTCTTC.

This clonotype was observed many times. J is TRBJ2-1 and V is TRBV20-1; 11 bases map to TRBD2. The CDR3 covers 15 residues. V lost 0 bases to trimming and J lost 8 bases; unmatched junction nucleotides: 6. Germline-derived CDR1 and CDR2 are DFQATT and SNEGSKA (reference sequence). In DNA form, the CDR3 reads TGCAGTGCTAGAGATCAAAGGACTAGCGGGCATGAGCAGTTCTTC. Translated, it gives CSARDQRTSGHEQFF.

CDR3 in amino acids: CASSFTGTAGYGYTF. In nucleotides, the CDR3 is TGTGCCAGCAGTTTTACCGGGACGGCAGGCTATGGCTACACCTTC. The chain is built from TRBV28 and TRBJ1-2, with a weak D call TRBD1 (5 bases). The CDR3 loop spans 15 amino acids. V lost 3 bases and J lost 4, with 15 bases in between. The germline gives CDR1 MDHEN, CDR2 SYDVKM.

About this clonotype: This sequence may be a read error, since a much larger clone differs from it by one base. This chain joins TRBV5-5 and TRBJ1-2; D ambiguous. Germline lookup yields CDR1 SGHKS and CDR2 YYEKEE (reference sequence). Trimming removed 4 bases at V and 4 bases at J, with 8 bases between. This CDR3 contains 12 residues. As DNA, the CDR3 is TGTGCCAGCAGCCCCGACGGCTATGGCTACACCTTC. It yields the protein CASSPDGYGYTF.

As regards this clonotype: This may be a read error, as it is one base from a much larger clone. CDR3 nucleotides: TGCAGTGCTAGTAGTTTAGCGGCCACAGATACGCAGTATTTT. It codes for CSASSLAATDTQYF. V is TRBV20-1 and J is TRBJ2-3; TRBD2 is a possible D gene (6 bases). The CDR3 is made up of 14 amino acids. Per germline, CDR1 DFQATT and CDR2 SNEGSKA (reference sequence). V lost 3 bases and J 2 bases, leaving 12 bases between the germline ends.

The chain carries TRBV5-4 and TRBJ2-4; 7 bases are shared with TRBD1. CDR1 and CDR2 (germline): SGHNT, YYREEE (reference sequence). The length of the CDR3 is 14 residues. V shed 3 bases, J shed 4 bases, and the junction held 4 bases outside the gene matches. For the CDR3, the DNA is TGTGCCAGCAGCTCGGACAGGAGAAAAAACATTCAGTACTTC. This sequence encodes CASSSDRRKNIQYF.

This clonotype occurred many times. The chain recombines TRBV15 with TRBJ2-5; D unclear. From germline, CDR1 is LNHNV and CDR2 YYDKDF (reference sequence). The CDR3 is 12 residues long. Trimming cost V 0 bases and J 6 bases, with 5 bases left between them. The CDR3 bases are TGTGCCACCAGCAGAGATGCGCAGACCCAGTACTTC. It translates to CATSRDAQTQYF.

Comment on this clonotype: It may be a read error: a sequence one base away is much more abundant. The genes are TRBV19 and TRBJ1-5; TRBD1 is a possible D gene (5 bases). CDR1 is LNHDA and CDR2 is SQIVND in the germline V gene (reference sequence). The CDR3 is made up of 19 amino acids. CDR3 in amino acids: CANSRQYLPRDGKNQPQHF. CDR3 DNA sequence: TGTGCCAATAGTCGCCAGTACCTACCCCGGGACGGAAAAAATCAGCCCCAGCATTTT.

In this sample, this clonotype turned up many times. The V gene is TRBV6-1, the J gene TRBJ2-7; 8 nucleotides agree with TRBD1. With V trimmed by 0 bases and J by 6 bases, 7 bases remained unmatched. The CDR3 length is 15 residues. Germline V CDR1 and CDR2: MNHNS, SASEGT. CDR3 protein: CASSEAWTGPGEQYF. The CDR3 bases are TGTGCCAGCAGTGAAGCGTGGACAGGGCCCGGCGAGCAGTACTTC.

The CDR3 nucleotides are TGTGCCAGCAGCTTGGATCCAGGGGGGAACACCGGGGAGCTGTTTTTT. The encoded protein is CASSLDPGGNTGELFF. This sequence joins TRBV5-4 and TRBJ2-2; 7 positions agree with TRBD1. CDR3 length: 16 residues. Trimming at V came to 0 bases and at J to 1 base, leaving 3 bases not matched to a gene. The germline CDR1 and CDR2 sequences are SGHNT and YYREEE (reference sequence).

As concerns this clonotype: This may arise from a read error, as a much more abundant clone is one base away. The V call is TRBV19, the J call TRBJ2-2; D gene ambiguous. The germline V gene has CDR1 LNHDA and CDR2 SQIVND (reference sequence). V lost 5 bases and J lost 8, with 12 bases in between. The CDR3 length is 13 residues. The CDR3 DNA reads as TGTGCCAGTAGTGGCCGTCCGTTAGGGGAGCTGTTTTTT. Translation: CASSGRPLGELFF.

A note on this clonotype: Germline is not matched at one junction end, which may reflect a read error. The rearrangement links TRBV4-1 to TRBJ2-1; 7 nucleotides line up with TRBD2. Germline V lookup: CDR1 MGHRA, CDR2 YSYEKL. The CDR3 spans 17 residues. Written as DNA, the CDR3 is TGCGCCAGCAGCCCGATAGGGCTAGCGGACACTGACAATGGGCAGCTCTTC. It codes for CASSPIGLADTDNGQLF.

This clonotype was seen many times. CDR3: CASSSGRGGAGTQFF. As DNA, the CDR3 is TGTGCCAGCAGCTCCGGTCGGGGGGGGGCGGGGACGCAGTTCTTC. This chain links TRBV7-9 with TRBJ2-1; 8 bases align to TRBD2. The CDR3 has 15 residues. The trim removed 4 bases at V and 12 bases at J, leaving 14 bases unmatched. Looked up from germline, CDR1 is SEHNR and CDR2 is FQNEAQ (reference sequence).

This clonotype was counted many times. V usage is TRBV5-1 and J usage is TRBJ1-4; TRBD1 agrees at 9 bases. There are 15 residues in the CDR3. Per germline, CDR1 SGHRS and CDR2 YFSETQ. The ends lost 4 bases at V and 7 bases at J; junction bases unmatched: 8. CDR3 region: CASSPQTGGGEKLFF. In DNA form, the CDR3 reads TGCGCCAGCAGCCCCCAGACAGGGGGAGGTGAAAAACTGTTTTTT.

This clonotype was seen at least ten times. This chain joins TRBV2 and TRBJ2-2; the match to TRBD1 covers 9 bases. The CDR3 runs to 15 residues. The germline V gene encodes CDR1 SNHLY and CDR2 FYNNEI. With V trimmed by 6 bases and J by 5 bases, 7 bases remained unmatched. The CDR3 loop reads CASRGPGTGTGELFF. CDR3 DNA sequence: TGTGCCAGCAGGGGTCCCGGGACAGGGACCGGGGAGCTGTTTTTT.

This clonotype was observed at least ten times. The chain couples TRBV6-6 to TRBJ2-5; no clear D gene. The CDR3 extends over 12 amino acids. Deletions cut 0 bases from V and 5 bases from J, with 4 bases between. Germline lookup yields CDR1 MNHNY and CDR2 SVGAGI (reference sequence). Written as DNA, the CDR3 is TGTGCCAGCAGTTACTCTCACGAGACCCAGTACTTC. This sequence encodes CASSYSHETQYF.

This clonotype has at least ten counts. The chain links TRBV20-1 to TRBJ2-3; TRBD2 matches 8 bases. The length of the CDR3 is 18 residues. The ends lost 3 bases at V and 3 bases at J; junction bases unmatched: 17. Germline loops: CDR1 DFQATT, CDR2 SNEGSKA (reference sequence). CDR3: CSARPGLEEPGGTDTQYF. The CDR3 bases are TGCAGTGCTAGGCCGGGACTAGAAGAACCTGGGGGAACAGATACGCAGTATTTT.

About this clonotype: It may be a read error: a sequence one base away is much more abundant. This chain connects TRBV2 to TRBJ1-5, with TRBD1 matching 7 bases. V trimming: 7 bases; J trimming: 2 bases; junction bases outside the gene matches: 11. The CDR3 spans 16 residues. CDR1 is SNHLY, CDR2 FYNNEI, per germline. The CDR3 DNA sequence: TGTGCCAGCATGATGGAACAGGGGCGTCGCAATCAGCCCCAGCATTTT. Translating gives CASMMEQGRRNQPQHF.

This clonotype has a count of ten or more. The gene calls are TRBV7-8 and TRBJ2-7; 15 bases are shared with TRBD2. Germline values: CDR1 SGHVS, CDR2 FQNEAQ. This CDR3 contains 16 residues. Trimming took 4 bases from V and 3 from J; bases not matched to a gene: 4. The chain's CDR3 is CASSSTGLAGGYEQYF. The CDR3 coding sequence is TGTGCCAGCAGCTCCACGGGACTAGCGGGGGGCTACGAGCAGTACTTC.

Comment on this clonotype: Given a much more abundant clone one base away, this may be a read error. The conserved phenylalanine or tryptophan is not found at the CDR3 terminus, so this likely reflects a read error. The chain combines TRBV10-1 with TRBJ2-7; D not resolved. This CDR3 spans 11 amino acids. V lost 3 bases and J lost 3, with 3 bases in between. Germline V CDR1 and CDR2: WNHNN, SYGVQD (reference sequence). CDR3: CASSDGYEQYL. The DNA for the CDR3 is TGCGCCAGCAGTGATGGCTACGAGCAGTACCTC.

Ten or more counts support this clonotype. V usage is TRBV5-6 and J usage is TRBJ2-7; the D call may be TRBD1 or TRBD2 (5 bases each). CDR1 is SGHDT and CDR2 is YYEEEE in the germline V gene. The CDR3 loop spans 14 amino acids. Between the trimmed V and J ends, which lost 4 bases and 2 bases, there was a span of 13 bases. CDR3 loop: CASSRMWGTYEQYF. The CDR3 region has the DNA TGTGCCAGCAGCCGGATGTGGGGGACCTACGAGCAGTACTTC.